This record concerns one T cell receptor (beta chain) sequence. The antigen is not known. This entry belongs to a study of OX40 agonist ivuxolimab in advanced cancers. Study background: The dose-escalation group included hepatocellular carcinoma, melanoma, renal cell carcinoma and head and neck cancer.

Findings of the study overall: Determination of antigen specificity was not performed for the expanded peripheral T cells. More expanded clones were found, on average, in CD8+ than in CD4+ T cells.

The repertoire was sequenced with immunoSEQ multiplex PCR; TCRdb's copy has only in-frame clones and lacks some. The sample yields approximately 65,000 clones, approximately 90% seen once. This CDR3 contains 14 residues. Germline lookup yields CDR1 SEHNR and CDR2 FQNEAQ (reference sequence). The V end lost 5 bases, the J end lost 7 bases, and 14 bases lay between the germline ends. The gene calls are TRBV7-9 and TRBJ1-4, with D perhaps TRBD1 (6 bases). This clonotype was obtained from an adult with an advanced solid tumor such as melanoma, head and neck, liver or kidney cancer. Sequences were derived from CD4+ or CD8+ T cells sorted from blood, sampled in a trial of the OX40 agonist ivuxolimab. The CDR3 nucleotides are TGTGCCAGCAGCCCTGACAGGCGAAGTGAAAAACTGTTTTTT. It codes for CASSPDRRSEKLFF. Full variable domain (missing parts from reference TRBV7-9 and TRBJ1-4): DTGVSQNPRHKITKRGQNVTFRCDPISEHNRLYWYRQTLGQGPEFLTYFQNEAQLEKSRLLSDRFSAERPKGSFSTLEIQRTEQGDSAMYLCASSPDRRSEKLFFGSGTQLSVL.